This T cell receptor beta chain is drawn from a study of CD4 T cells in relation to SARS-CoV-2 and coronaviruses. In the case of this clone: Antigen unknown.

Per the germline V gene, CDR1 is MDHEN and CDR2 is SYDVKM. The CDR3 runs 13 residues. Trimming shortened V by 2 bases and J by 9 bases, and 13 bases separated the two germline ends. TCRdb's table, derived via immunoSEQ multiplex PCR, lists solely in-frame clones and lacks some. The sample carries over 25,000 clones, roughly 70% recorded once. Before the COVID-19 pandemic, during about 2011-2019, CD4+ T cells were taken from unexposed donors. CD4+ T cells were isolated from the cells after less than 13 days of culture. The chain combines TRBV28 with TRBJ1-1; unclear D gene. The clonotype comes from a human donor in good health. Material for sequencing was CD4+ T cells from PBMCs, cultured in vitro. As DNA, the CDR3 is TGTGCCAGCAGTTTACCTCGCCCTGGGAAAGCTTTCTTT. Its protein product is CASSLPRPGKAFF.